This entry lists 2 T cell receptor beta chains sequenced from one sample in a study of metastatic and nonmetastatic thyroid tumors. Patients underwent thyroid surgery, and none had received any treatment before it. TCRdb re-analyzed the PCR reads through MiXCR. The profile shows about 93,000 clones, roughly an eighth of them singletons. The sequenced sample consisted of blood. The receptors were gathered from a female donor with papillary thyroid cancer or a benign thyroid nodule (not recorded which). Some clones in this sample may be carry-over from other donors' samples.

On this clone itself: This may be a read error: a much more frequent sequence differs by one nucleotide. J is TRBJ1-1 and V is TRBV6-5; D perhaps matches TRBD1 (5 bases). Germline V gene sequence: CDR1 MNHEY, CDR2 SVGAGI. The CDR3 loop spans 19 amino acids. Between the trimmed V and J ends, which lost 2 bases and 0 bases, there was a span of 22 bases. The CDR3 region is CASSYHLTLSRGLNTEAFF. The CDR3 DNA reads TGTGCCAGCAGTTACCACCTGACTCTTTCAAGGGGATTGAACACTGAAGCTTTCTTT.

This clone has at least ten counts. The rearrangement uses TRBV4-3 and TRBJ1-6; perhaps TRBD1 as D (5 bases). Germline V gene lookup returns CDR1 LGHNA and CDR2 YSLEER. There are 16 residues in the CDR3. Trimming pared 1 base from V and 7 bases from J, leaving 14 bases between. The CDR3 spells CASSQVVAGNNSPLHF. In nucleotides, the CDR3 is TGCGCCAGCAGCCAAGTCGTGGCAGGGAACAATTCACCCCTCCACTTT.